This T cell receptor beta chain comes out of a study of blood T cells in healthy people across ages. A second PCR, run for about 6 to 11 cycles, used a sample-barcoded 5' primer plus a J-beta primer mix. TCRdb re-called the 5' RACE reads with MiXCR, one entry per CDR3 protein. The sample contains 1.5 million to 2 million distinct CDR3 sequences, roughly 28% of which appear only once. The CDR3 sequence is 13 residues long. Germline V gene data show CDR1 as MNHNY and CDR2 as SVGAGI (reference sequence). V was clipped by 7 bases and J by 4 bases; unmatched bases: 4. Every sample had a minimum of 6.5 million PBMCs isolated. General study points: Roughly linearly, TCR beta diversity per million T cells fell as age increased. As naive T cell percentage varied, TCR beta diversity correlated strongly with it.

This clonotype was counted at least ten times. No antigen is known for it. This sequence originates from a woman in her 30s in good health. V and J are TRBV6-6 and TRBJ1-5; TRBD1 agrees at 7 bases. The source material was blood. The chain's CDR3 is CASTGQANQPQHF. The DNA of the CDR3 is TGTGCCAGCACAGGACAGGCAAATCAGCCCCAGCATTTT.